The present T cell receptor beta chain was sequenced within a study of identical twins (dated by TCRdb to 2015 to 2016). Concerning the study at large: To test whether fetal clonotypes persist, the study used deep sequencing on TCR alpha and beta repertoires from monozygotic twins, unrelated adults of various ages, and cord blood. To rule out contamination, the twin experiments were replicated at different times with different library preparation protocols. Findings and caveats that apply to the study as a whole: Because the same donors could not be followed over many years, the conclusions depended on cross-sectional statistical analysis. Abundant cord blood beta clonotypes had fewer insertions, young adult naive repertoires showed a similar but weaker trend, and memory repertoires showed no such trend. Compared with coincidental sharing between unrelated individuals, out-of-frame TCR alpha sequences shared between twins showed an excess of sequences with low generation probability. Zero-insertion analyses could be partly confounded by invariant T cells such as MAIT and iNKT, though diverse VJ usage argued against such confounding for most clonotypes. In monozygotic twins, out-of-frame TCR alpha sharing was systematically underestimated by recombination models, although the models agreed with sharing between unrelated individuals. A weaker excess of twin sharing was found in beta out-of-frame sequences because the signal-to-noise ratio was lowered by fewer shared sequences.

Concerning this clonotype: Its antigen specificity is not known. Within one base of it there is no much larger clone, and no base qualities were kept.

Receptor libraries were prepared by 5' RACE. Sequencing instrument: Illumina HiSeq 2000. A universal primer binding site was introduced by template switching, and a unique molecular identifier was present in the final cDNA, enabling accurate counting of TCR cDNA molecules. First-strand cDNA for TCR alpha and beta chains was synthesized from specific primers in the conserved constant-segment region. Each cDNA library was double barcoded, with a SMART-Mk sample barcode plus Illumina barcodes, to control for contamination. Two successive PCR steps introduced TruSeq adapter sequences along with Illumina sample barcodes. Sequencing of the TCR alpha and beta cDNA libraries was done on the Illumina HiSeq platform using custom primers. In the authors' own workflow: Raw reads were processed with MiGEC to extract unique molecular identifiers, and MiXCR was used to determine CDR3 positions. Recombination models were inferred per individual with the repgenHMM and IGoR tools using an EM algorithm. The analysis of shared clonotypes was done with the tcR package in R, with sharing normalized by the product of cloneset sizes. To study raw recombination free of thymic and clonal selection effects, out-of-frame nonproductive sequences were analyzed. TCRdb took the public reads, trimmed them with fastp at Q25, ran MiXCR for clone calling and kept in-frame beta chains. Each CDR3 protein gets just one entry, which takes the most common genes and DNA from the rows behind it. The V and J calls reflect TCRdb's pipeline rather than the authors' work. This sample has hundreds of thousands of distinct CDR3 sequences in its table, and around 8.6% of those were observed once. Around 0.95% of the sample comes from the top ten.

Every donor was a healthy Caucasian. The twin cohort comprised three pairs of female monozygotic twins, all aged about 18 to 29 years. The RNA used for TCR libraries was isolated from peripheral blood mononuclear cells. The CDR3 holds 16 amino acids from the cysteine to the phenylalanine. Of all the DNA, just the CDR3 is kept, 48 bases in frame from base 1. V loses 0 bases, J loses 2 bases, and the germline ends lie 12 bases apart. For CDR1 and CDR2, the germline V gene lists MGHRA and YSYEKL. A further study also used this sample, focusing on yellow fever vaccine responses in identical twins. As the second publication notes: The authors reported that the T cell response to vaccination in identical twins appeared partly convergent and partly personalized. Focusing on identical twins, the study followed the T cell clones that responded to the vaccine, and did so with precision.

This sequence originates from a woman under 30 in good health. The chain is made from TRBV4-1 and TRBJ2-3, and TRBD2 may be the D gene, going by 6 matching bases. The sequenced material came from PBMCs. The CDR3 loop reads CASSQDGAGNTDTQYF. The DNA reads as follows: TGCGCCAGCAGCCAAGACGGGGCGGGGAACACAGATACGCAGTATTTT.